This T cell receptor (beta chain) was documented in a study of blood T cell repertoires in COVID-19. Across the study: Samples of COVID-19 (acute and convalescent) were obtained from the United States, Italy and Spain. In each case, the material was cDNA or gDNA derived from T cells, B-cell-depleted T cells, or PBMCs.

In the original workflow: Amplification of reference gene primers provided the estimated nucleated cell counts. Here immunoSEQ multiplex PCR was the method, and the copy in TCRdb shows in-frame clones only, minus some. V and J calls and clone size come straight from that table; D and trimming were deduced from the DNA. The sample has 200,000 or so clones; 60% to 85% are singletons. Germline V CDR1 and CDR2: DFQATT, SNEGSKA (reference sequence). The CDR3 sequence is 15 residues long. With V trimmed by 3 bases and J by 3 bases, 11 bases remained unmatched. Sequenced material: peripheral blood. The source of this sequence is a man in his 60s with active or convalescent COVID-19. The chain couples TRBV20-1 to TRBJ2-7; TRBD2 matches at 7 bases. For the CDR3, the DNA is TGCAGTGCTAGTGGTTTGAGCGGGGAGGACTACGAGCAGTACTTC. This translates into CSASGLSGEDYEQYF.